This TCR beta chain was profiled in a study of T-cell memory formation after mild COVID-19. Note on this clonotype: Its cognate antigen is unknown.

Study conclusions and caveats: CD4+ clones that contracted lay mainly in CM and EM; CD8+ ones lay in EMRA.

Germline-derived CDR1 and CDR2 are MNHEY and SVGEGT. This CDR3 contains 17 residues. The junction had 7 bases not matched to a gene; V was cut back by 7 bases and J by 2 bases. TCRdb reprocessed the 5' RACE reads via MiXCR and lists one record per CDR3 protein. The profile shows roughly 80,000 distinct CDR3 sequences, nearly 25% of them singletons. The receptor was derived from a man between 18 and 29 years old who had mild COVID-19 (a few samples of this study predate the infection). Cell type and time point are not known. The specimen sequenced was PBMCs or a T cell subset sorted from them (not recorded which). The chain uses TRBV6-2 or TRBV6-3 and TRBJ2-6; 11 nucleotides agree with TRBD1. The CDR3 sequence is CASNPGTGGPGANVLTF. CDR3 DNA: TGTGCCAGCAATCCCGGGACAGGGGGTCCTGGGGCCAACGTCCTGACTTTC.